This TCR beta chain was sequenced in a study of CD8 T cells in ankylosing spondylitis. Study-level points and caveats: A CD8+ phenotype characterized the disease-linked clones, which were relatively rare in peripheral blood. Reportedly, matched ankylosing spondylitis synovial fluid was significantly enriched for disease-linked clones. Several highly homologous variants made up a TCR beta motif, and this motif appeared characteristic of ankylosing spondylitis blood.

This clonotype was picked up many times. Its specificity is unknown. Per germline, CDR1 MNHNS and CDR2 SASEGT. Deletions cut 3 bases from V and 5 bases from J, with 13 bases between. The length of the CDR3 is 14 residues. Quantitative molecular-barcoded 5'-RACE generated the TCR beta libraries. TCRdb fed the 5' RACE reads into MiXCR, producing one record per CDR3 protein. Here the sample spans roughly 490,000 distinct CDR3 sequences, over 4% being singletons. The specimen sequenced was blood, either unsorted or a sorted T cell fraction (not recorded which). The receptor was isolated from a male donor with ankylosing spondylitis. J is TRBJ1-2 and V is TRBV6-1, with unresolved D. The CDR3 is CASSETNRVYGYTF. The CDR3 DNA reads TGTGCCAGCAGTGAGACGAACAGAGTGTATGGCTACACCTTC.